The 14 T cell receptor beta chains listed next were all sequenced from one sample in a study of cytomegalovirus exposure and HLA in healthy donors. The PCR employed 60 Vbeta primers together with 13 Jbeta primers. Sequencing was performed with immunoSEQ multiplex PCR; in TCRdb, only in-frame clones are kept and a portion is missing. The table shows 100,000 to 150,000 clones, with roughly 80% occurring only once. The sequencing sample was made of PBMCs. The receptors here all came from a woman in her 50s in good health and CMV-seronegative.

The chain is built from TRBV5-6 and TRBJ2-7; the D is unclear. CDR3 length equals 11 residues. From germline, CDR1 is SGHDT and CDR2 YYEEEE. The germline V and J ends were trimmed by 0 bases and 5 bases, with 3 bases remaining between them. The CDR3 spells CASSLVDEQYF. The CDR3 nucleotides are TGTGCCAGCAGCTTGGTAGACGAGCAGTACTTC.

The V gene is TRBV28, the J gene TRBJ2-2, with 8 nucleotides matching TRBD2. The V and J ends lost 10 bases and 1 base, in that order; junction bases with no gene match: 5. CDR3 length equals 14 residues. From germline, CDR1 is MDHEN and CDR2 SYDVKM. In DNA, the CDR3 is TGTGCCACGGGGGGGTCAGGGAACACCGGGGAGCTGTTTTTT. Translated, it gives CATGGSGNTGELFF.

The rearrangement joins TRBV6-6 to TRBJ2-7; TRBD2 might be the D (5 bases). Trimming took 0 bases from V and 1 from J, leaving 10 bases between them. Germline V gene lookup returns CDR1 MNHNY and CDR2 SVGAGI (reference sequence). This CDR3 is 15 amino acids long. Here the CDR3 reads CASSYSSAESYEQYF. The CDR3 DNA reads TGTGCCAGCAGTTACTCATCAGCGGAGTCCTACGAGCAGTACTTC.

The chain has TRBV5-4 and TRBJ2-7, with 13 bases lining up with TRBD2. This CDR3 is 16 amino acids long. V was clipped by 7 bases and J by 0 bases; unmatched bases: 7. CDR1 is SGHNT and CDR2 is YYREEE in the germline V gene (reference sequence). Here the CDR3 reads CASGLAGAPLSYEQYF. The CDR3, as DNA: TGTGCCAGCGGACTAGCGGGAGCCCCCCTCTCCTACGAGCAGTACTTC.

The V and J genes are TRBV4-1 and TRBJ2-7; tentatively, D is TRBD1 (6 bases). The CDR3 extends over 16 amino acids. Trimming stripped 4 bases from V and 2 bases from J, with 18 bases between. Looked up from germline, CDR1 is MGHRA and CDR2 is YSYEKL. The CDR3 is CASSPGVRRSTYEQYF. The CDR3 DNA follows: TGCGCCAGCAGCCCAGGGGTGCGGAGGAGCACCTACGAGCAGTACTTC.

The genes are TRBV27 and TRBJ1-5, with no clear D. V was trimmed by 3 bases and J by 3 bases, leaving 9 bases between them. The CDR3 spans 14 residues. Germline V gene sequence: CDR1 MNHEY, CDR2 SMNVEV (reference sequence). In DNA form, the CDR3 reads TGTGCCAGCAGTTTTCGGGGATCCAATCAGCCCCAGCATTTT. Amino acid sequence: CASSFRGSNQPQHF.

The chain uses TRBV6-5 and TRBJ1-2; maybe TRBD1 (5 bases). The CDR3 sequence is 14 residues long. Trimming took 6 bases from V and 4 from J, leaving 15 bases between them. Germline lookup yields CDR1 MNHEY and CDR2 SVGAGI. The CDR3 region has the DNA TGTGCCAGCAGCCGTTTGGGGCAGTTCTATGGCTACACCTTC. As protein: CASSRLGQFYGYTF.

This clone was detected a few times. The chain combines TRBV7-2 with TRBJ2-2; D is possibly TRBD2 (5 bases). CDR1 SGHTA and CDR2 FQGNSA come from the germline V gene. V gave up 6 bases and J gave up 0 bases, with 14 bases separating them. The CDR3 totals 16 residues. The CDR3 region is CASRGSLGTNTGELFF. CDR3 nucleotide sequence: TGTGCCAGCAGGGGCTCACTCGGGACGAACACCGGGGAGCTGTTTTTT.

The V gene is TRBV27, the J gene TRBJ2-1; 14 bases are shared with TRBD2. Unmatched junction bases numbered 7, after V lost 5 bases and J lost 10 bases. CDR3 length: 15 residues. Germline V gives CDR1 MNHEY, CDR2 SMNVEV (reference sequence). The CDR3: CASSAGTSGSQEQFF. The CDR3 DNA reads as TGTGCCAGCAGTGCCGGGACTAGCGGGAGTCAGGAGCAGTTCTTC.

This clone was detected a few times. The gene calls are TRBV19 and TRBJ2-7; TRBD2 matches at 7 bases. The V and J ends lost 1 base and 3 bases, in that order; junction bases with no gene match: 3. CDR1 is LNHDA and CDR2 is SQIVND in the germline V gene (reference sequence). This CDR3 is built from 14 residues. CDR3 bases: TGTGCCAGTAGTATAGTGGGAGGGAACTACGAGCAGTACTTC. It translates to CASSIVGGNYEQYF.

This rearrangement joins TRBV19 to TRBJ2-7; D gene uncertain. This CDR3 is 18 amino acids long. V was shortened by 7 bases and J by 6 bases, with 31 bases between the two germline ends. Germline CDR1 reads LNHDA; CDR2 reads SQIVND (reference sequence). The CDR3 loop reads CASIFYLGEQPKIREQYF. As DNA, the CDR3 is TGTGCCAGTATCTTCTATCTGGGTGAACAGCCCAAGATTCGCGAGCAGTACTTC.

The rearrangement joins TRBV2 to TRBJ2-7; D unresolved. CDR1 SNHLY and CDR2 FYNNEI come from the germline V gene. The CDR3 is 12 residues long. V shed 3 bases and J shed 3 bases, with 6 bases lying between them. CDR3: CASSDAGYEQYF. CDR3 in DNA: TGTGCCAGCAGTGATGCAGGCTACGAGCAGTACTTC.

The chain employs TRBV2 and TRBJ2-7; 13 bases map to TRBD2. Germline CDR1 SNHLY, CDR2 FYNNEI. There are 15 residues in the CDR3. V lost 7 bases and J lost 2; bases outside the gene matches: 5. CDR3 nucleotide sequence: TGTGCCAGCATTCTGGGACTAGCGGGACCCTACGAGCAGTACTTC. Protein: CASILGLAGPYEQYF.

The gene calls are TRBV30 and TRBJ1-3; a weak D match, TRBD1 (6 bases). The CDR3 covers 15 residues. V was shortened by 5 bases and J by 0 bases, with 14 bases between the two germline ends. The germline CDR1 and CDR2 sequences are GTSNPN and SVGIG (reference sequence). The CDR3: CAWGGDTASGNTIYF. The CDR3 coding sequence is TGTGCCTGGGGGGGGGACACTGCCTCTGGAAACACCATATATTTT.